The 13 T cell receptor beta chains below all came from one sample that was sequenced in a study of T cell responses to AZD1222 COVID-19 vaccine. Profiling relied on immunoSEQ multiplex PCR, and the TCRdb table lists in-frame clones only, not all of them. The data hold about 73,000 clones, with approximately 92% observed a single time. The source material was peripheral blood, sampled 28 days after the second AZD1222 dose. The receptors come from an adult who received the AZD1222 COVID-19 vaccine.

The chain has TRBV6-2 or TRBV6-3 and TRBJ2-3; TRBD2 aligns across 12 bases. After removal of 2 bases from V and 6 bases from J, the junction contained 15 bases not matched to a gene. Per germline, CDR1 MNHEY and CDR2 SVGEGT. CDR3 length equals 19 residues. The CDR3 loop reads CASSYPTSGGAGGLDTQYF. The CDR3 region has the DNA TGTGCCAGCAGTTACCCGACTAGCGGGGGAGCCGGGGGGCTGGATACGCAGTATTTT.

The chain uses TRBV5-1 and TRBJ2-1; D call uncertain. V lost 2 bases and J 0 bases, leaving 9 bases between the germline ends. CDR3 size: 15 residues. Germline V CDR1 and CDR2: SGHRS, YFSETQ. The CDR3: CASSLGPGSYNEQFF. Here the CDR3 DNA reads TGCGCCAGCAGCTTAGGACCTGGCTCCTACAATGAGCAGTTCTTC.

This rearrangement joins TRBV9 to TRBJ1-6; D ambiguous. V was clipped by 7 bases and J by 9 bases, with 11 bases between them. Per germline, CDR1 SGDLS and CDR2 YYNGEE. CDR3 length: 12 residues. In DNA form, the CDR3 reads TGTGCCAGCCGGCACGAGGGTTCACCCCTCCACTTT. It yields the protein CASRHEGSPLHF.

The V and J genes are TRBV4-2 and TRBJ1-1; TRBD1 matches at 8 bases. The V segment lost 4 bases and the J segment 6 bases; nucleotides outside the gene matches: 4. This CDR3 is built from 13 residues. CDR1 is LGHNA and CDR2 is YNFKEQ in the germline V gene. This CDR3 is CASSPGGAPEAFF. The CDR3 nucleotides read TGTGCCAGCAGCCCAGGGGGCGCTCCTGAAGCTTTCTTT.

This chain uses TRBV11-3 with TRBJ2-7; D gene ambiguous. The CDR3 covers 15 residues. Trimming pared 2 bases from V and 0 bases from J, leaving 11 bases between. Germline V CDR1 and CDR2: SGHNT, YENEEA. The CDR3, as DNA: TGTGCCAGCAGCTTATCCTCCAGGTACTCCTACGAGCAGTACGTC. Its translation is CASSLSSRYSYEQYV.

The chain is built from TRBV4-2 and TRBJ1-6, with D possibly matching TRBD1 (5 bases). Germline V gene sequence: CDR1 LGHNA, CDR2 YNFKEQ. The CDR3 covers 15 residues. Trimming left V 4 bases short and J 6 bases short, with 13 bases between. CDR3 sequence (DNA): TGTGCCAGCAGCCCCGAAGCGAGGGGTAATTCACCCCTCCACTTT. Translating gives CASSPEARGNSPLHF.

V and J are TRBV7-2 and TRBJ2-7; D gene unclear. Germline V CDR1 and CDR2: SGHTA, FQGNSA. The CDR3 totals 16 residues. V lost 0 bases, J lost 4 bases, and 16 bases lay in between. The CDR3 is CASSLARPSQIYEQYF. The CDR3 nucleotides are TGTGCCAGCAGCTTAGCGCGCCCGAGCCAAATATACGAGCAGTACTTC.

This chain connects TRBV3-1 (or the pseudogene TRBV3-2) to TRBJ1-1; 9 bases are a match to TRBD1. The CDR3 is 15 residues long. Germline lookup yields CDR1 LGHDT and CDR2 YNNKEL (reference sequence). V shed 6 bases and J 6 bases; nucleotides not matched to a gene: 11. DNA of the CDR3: TGTGCCAGCAGTCTTACGGGACAGGGACTGGCTGAAGCTTTCTTT. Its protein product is CASSLTGQGLAEAFF.

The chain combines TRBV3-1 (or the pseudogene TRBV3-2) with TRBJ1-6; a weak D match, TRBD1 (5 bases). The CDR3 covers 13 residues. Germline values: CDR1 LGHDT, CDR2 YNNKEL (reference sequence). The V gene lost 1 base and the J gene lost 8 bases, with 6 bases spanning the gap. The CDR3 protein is CASSQVQDSPLHF. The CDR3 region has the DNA TGTGCCAGCAGCCAAGTACAGGATTCACCCCTCCACTTT.

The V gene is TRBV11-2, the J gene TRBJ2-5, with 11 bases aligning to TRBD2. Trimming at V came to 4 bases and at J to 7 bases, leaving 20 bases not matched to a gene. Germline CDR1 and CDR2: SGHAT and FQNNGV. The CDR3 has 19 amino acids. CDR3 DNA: TGTGCCAGCAGCTCTCGAGCGGCTAGCGGGAGGATCGTCCCTGGGACCCAGTACTTC. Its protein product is CASSSRAASGRIVPGTQYF. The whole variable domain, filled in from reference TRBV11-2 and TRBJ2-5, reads EAGVAQSPRYKIIEKRQSVAFWCNPISGHATLYWYQQILGQGPKLLIQFQNNGVVDDSQLPKDRFSAERLKGVDSTLKIQPAKLEDSAVYLCASSSRAASGRIVPGTQYFGPGTRLLVL.

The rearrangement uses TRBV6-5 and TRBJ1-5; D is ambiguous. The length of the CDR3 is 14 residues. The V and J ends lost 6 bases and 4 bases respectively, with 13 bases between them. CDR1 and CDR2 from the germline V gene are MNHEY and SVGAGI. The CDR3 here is CASRQTRGNQPQHF. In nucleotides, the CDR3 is TGTGCCAGCAGACAGACGCGGGGAAATCAGCCCCAGCATTTT.

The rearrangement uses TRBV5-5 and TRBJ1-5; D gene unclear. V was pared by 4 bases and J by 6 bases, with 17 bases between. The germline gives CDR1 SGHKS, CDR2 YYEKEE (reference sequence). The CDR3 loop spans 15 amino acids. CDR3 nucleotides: TGTGCCAGCAGCCCAGACCCGGGTCGGGGTCAGCCCCAGCATTTT. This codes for CASSPDPGRGQPQHF.

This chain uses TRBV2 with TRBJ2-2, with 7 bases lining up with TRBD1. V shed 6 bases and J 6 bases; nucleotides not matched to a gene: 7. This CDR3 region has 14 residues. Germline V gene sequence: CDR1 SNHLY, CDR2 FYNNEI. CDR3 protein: CASSATGVPGELFF. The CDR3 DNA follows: TGTGCCAGCAGCGCTACAGGGGTACCCGGGGAGCTGTTTTTT.